Listed below are T cell receptor beta chains from one sample, sequenced in a study of T cells in Graves' hyperthyroidism and ophthalmopathy. Using its own MiXCR run on the multiplex PCR reads, TCRdb lists one record per CDR3 protein. The sample lists roughly 560,000 distinct CDR3 sequences; roughly 14% were seen once. The sample taken for sequencing was blood. The source is a woman between 40 and 50 years old with Graves' ophthalmopathy. Each CDR3 is given with its conserved first and last residue. A D gene is named only where the DNA matches it firmly. Clone size is not always given. Where it is, it says once, few, many or a class for expanded clones.

-	TRBV29-1	14	TRBJ1-2	TRBD1	TGCAGCGTAGACAGGGCAGAAGGAAACTATGGCTACACCTTC	CSVDRAEGNYGYTF
many	TRBV6-5	14	TRBJ2-5	TRBD2	TGTGCCAGCGGGGGGGCTAGCGGGGAAGAGACCCAGTACTTC	CASGGASGEETQYF
-	TRBV24-1	16	TRBJ2-5	-	TGTGCCACCAGTGATTTGGCTCTAGATGGGAAGGAGACCCAGTACTTC	CATSDLALDGKETQYF
-	TRBV30	13	TRBJ1-5	-	TGTGCCTGGAGTGTAACTAGCAATCAGCCCCAGCATTTT	CAWSVTSNQPQHF
many	TRBV20-1	16	TRBJ2-5	TRBD2	TGCAGTGCTAGAGTGGCTAGCGGGAGAATTAAAGAGACCCAGTACTTC	CSARVASGRIKETQYF
many	TRBV12-3/TRBV12-4	15	TRBJ2-4	TRBD2	TGTGCCAGCAGTTTCGCTAGCGGGAGCGGGGACATTCAGTACTTC	CASSFASGSGDIQYF
-	TRBV18	16	TRBJ1-1	-	TGTGCCAGCTCACCCGTCGGGGCCAGGGAGCAAACTGAAGCTTTCTTT	CASSPVGAREQTEAFF
many	TRBV7-9	17	TRBJ1-1	TRBD1	TGTGCCAGCAGCTTAGGGACAGGGGGACGCATGAACACTGAAGCTTTCTTT	CASSLGTGGRMNTEAFF
many	TRBV12-3/TRBV12-4	18	TRBJ2-2	TRBD1	TGTGCCAGCAGGCCCCTCCCCGGGACAGGGGGTGGGACCGGGGAGCTGTTTTTT	CASRPLPGTGGGTGELFF
many	TRBV12-3/TRBV12-4	13	TRBJ2-5	-	TGTGCCAGCAGTTTAATTGCGGACGGGACCCAGTACTTC	CASSLIADGTQYF
-	TRBV28	12	TRBJ1-2	TRBD1	TGTGCCAGCAAGGGACAGGGGAATGGCTACACCTTC	CASKGQGNGYTF
many	TRBV10-3	15	TRBJ1-3	-	TGTGCCATCAGTGAGTCATCTGGGGAACGGAACACCATATATTTT	CAISESSGERNTIYF
many	TRBV24-1	12	TRBJ2-2	-	TGTGCCACCAGTGATTTGCGTAGGGAGCTGTTTTTT	CATSDLRRELFF
many	TRBV28	12	TRBJ1-5	-	TGTGCCAGCAGTTCCACGGTTGTTCCCCAGCATTTT	CASSSTVVPQHF
few	TRBV7-2	15	TRBJ1-5	TRBD1	TGTGCCAGCAGCGAAACAGGGGCGGGCAATCAGCCCCAGCATTTT	CASSETGAGNQPQHF
few	TRBV5-1	16	TRBJ2-2	TRBD1	TGCGCCAGCAGCCCCCCCGACAGGGGAAGCACCGGGGAGCTGTTTTTT	CASSPPDRGSTGELFF
many	TRBV2	15	TRBJ1-2	-	TGTGCCAGCAGTGGCTTGGGCTCGCCTAGCTATGGCTACACCTTC	CASSGLGSPSYGYTF
many	TRBV7-2	11	TRBJ1-1	TRBD1	TGTGCCAGCAGCCTAGACAGGGTGGCTTTCTTT	CASSLDRVAFF
few	TRBV3-1	16	TRBJ2-5	TRBD2	TGTGCCAGCAGCAGAAGACTAGCGGGAGCCAGAGAGACCCAGTACTTC	CASSRRLAGARETQYF
many	TRBV11-2	13	TRBJ2-7	-	TGTGCCAGCAGCCAGGGGCCCCCTTACGAGCAGTACTTC	CASSQGPPYEQYF
many	TRBV20-1	13	TRBJ2-5	-	TGCAGTGCTAGAAGGACAGACTCGAAGACCCAGTACTTC	CSARRTDSKTQYF
few	TRBV12-3/TRBV12-4	19	TRBJ1-5	-	TGTGCCAGCAGTTTATATGGCGGAGGGGATATTCCTAGCAATCAGCCCCAGCATTTT	CASSLYGGGDIPSNQPQHF
many	TRBV4-2	14	TRBJ2-5	TRBD1	TGTGCCAGCAGCCAGGACAGGGGGCAAGAGACCCAGTACTTC	CASSQDRGQETQYF